The 23 T cell receptor beta chains below come from one sample, sequenced in a study of brain T cells in children with intractable seizures. Time point indicated: blood from clinic visit 5 months post-surgery; TSC patient then seizure free. The method was immunoSEQ multiplex PCR; TCRdb's version includes in-frame clones alone and lacks a portion of them. Of a few hundred thousand clones listed, over 90% are singletons. The sequences come from peripheral blood, collected about 5 months after surgery. These receptors were taken from a boy in the first two years of life with tuberous sclerosis and intractable seizures.

CDR3 sequence: CASSQEALAGNEQFF. In DNA form, the CDR3 reads TGCGCCAGCAGCCAGGAGGCGCTAGCGGGGAATGAGCAGTTCTTC. V and J are TRBV5-1 and TRBJ2-1, with 9 bases identical to TRBD2. Germline trimming cut 4 bases from V and 7 bases from J; bases unmatched to any gene: 9. Per the germline V gene, CDR1 is SGHRS and CDR2 is YFSETQ. This CDR3 has 15 residues.

The rearrangement links TRBV3-1 (or the pseudogene TRBV3-2) to TRBJ2-1; TRBD1 matches at 7 bases. CDR1 and CDR2 from the germline V gene are LGHDT and YNNKEL (reference sequence). CDR3 length: 15 amino acids. V dropped 3 bases and J dropped 7; count of bases not matched to a gene: 9. The CDR3 here is CASSQQNRGTNEQFF. The CDR3 coding sequence is TGTGCCAGCAGCCAGCAAAACAGGGGTACGAATGAGCAGTTCTTC.

This chain joins TRBV25-1 and TRBJ1-2, with D possibly matching TRBD1 (5 bases). The CDR3 contains 12 residues. Trimming shortened V by 4 bases and J by 8 bases, and 11 bases separated the two germline ends. The germline V gene has CDR1 MGHDK and CDR2 SYGVNS. The CDR3 reads CASSGGLTGYTF. Written as DNA, the CDR3 is TGTGCCAGCAGTGGGGGACTCACGGGCTACACCTTC.

In this sample, this clone turned up once. The chain combines TRBV3-1 (or the pseudogene TRBV3-2) with TRBJ1-2; the D is unclear. Germline V gene lookup returns CDR1 LGHDT and CDR2 YNNKEL (reference sequence). The CDR3 length is 14 residues. Trimming removed 0 bases from V and 8 bases from J, with 13 bases in between. CDR3 DNA: TGTGCCAGCAGCCAAGAAGGGCAGAGTACGGGCTACACCTTC. This sequence encodes CASSQEGQSTGYTF.

V gene TRBV5-5 combines with J gene TRBJ2-4; D not resolved. The CDR3 spans 14 residues. Germline V gives CDR1 SGHKS, CDR2 YYEKEE (reference sequence). V was trimmed by 3 bases and J by 0 bases, leaving 7 bases between them. The CDR3 bases are TGTGCCAGCAGCTCCCAGATAGCCAAAAACATTCAGTACTTC. As protein: CASSSQIAKNIQYF.

The chain has TRBV2 and TRBJ2-1; possible D gene TRBD2, 5 bases. The germline V gene encodes CDR1 SNHLY and CDR2 FYNNEI. Trimming removed 2 bases from V and 3 bases from J, with 11 bases in between. CDR3 length: 15 amino acids. As DNA, the CDR3 is TGTGCCAGCAGTGAAACGGGGTTCGGCTACAATGAGCAGTTCTTC. This codes for CASSETGFGYNEQFF.

The chain carries TRBV29-1 and TRBJ2-3; D remains ambiguous. Trimming left V 6 bases short and J 6 bases short, with 10 bases between. The germline gives CDR1 SQVTM, CDR2 ANQGSEA. This CDR3 spans 11 amino acids. The CDR3 spells CSVTLGDTQYF. CDR3 nucleotide sequence: TGCAGCGTCACACTTGGGGATACGCAGTATTTT.

This clone has a single count. CDR3: CASSLGGHISTGANVLTF. Written as DNA, the CDR3 is TGTGCCAGCAGCTTAGGAGGACATATCTCCACTGGGGCCAACGTCCTGACTTTC. The chain is built from TRBV7-3 and TRBJ2-6; D may be TRBD1 or TRBD2 (5 bases each). CDR3 length: 18 amino acids. Trimming removed 2 bases at V and 2 bases at J, with 16 bases between. The germline CDR1 and CDR2 sequences are SGHTA and FQGTGA. The entire variable domain, with the rest obtained from reference TRBV7-3 and TRBJ2-6, is as follows: GAGVSQTPSNKVTEKGKYVELRCDPISGHTALYWYRQSLGQGPEFLIYFQGTGAADDSGLPNDRFFAVRPEGSVSTLKIQRTERGDSAVYLCASSLGGHISTGANVLTFGAGSRLTVL.

The V call is TRBV5-8, the J call TRBJ2-7; possible D gene TRBD1, 8 bases. Germline V gene data show CDR1 as SGHTS and CDR2 as YDEGEE. The V end lost 4 bases, the J end lost 1 base, and 18 bases lay between the germline ends. The CDR3 runs to 16 residues. CDR3 in amino acids: CASSLLDRGGSYEQYF. CDR3 nucleotides: TGTGCCAGCAGCCTACTCGACAGGGGAGGGTCCTACGAGCAGTACTTC.

The table lists this clone with a count of one. The chain uses TRBV5-1 and TRBJ1-2, with D perhaps TRBD1 (6 bases). The germline CDR1 and CDR2 sequences are SGHRS and YFSETQ. The CDR3 extends over 16 amino acids. The V end lost 3 bases, the J end lost 2 bases, and 17 bases lay between the germline ends. The CDR3 sequence is CASSSPIGQGNYGYTF. The DNA for the CDR3 is TGCGCCAGCAGCTCGCCGATCGGCCAGGGGAACTATGGCTACACCTTC.

This clone showed up just once. This chain joins TRBV7-2 and TRBJ1-3, with D possibly matching TRBD1 (5 bases). From germline, CDR1 is SGHTA and CDR2 FQGNSA. The CDR3 has 17 residues. V lost 5 bases and J lost 2, with 19 bases in between. The CDR3 loop reads CASSAFRATVTGNTIYF. The CDR3 DNA reads TGTGCCAGCAGCGCCTTCCGTGCGACAGTAACTGGAAACACCATATATTTT.

On this clone itself: At one end, the junction sequence differs from germline, possibly due to a read error. This sequence joins TRBV7-9 and TRBJ2-3; TRBD2 is a possible D gene (5 bases). The CDR3 contains 15 residues. Germline V gives CDR1 SEHNR, CDR2 FQNEAQ (reference sequence). The CDR3 nucleotides are TGTACCAGCACAACATGGCGGGTCGGCACAGATACGCAGTATTTT. Its protein is CTSTTWRVGTDTQYF.

This CDR3 is CASSYETGGVTDTQYF. The CDR3 nucleotides read TGCGCCAGCAGCTATGAGACAGGGGGCGTCACAGATACGCAGTATTTT. The rearrangement joins TRBV5-1 to TRBJ2-3; 10 nucleotides line up with TRBD1. V shed 3 bases and J 2 bases; nucleotides not matched to a gene: 6. The germline CDR1 and CDR2 sequences are SGHRS and YFSETQ. This CDR3 spans 16 amino acids.

The rearrangement uses TRBV12-5 and TRBJ1-5, with TRBD1 identical over 8 bases. The CDR3 loop spans 14 amino acids. CDR1 and CDR2 (germline): LGHNT, FRNRAP. With V trimmed by 6 bases and J by 2 bases, 3 bases remained unmatched. CDR3 sequence: CASGIQGGNQPQHF. The CDR3 region has the DNA TGTGCTAGTGGCATACAGGGGGGCAATCAGCCCCAGCATTTT.

The V gene is TRBV7-2, the J gene TRBJ1-1, with TRBD1 as a possible D gene (5 bases). Germline V gene lookup returns CDR1 SGHTA and CDR2 FQGNSA. The CDR3 is 17 residues long. V lost 5 bases, J lost 2 bases, and 21 bases lay in between. The CDR3 loop reads CASSPMASRVGNTEAFF. The CDR3 bases are TGTGCCAGCAGCCCCATGGCCTCCAGGGTCGGCAACACTGAAGCTTTCTTT.

The chain combines TRBV11-3 with TRBJ2-1; 12 bases map to TRBD2. The CDR3 has 15 amino acids. Germline V CDR1 and CDR2: SGHNT, YENEEA. The V and J ends lost 3 bases and 7 bases, in that order; junction bases with no gene match: 4. CDR3 region: CASSFPGTSGNEQFF. In DNA, the CDR3 is TGTGCCAGCAGCTTTCCCGGGACTAGCGGGAATGAGCAGTTCTTC.

The chain links TRBV5-6 to TRBJ1-5, with 8 positions matching TRBD1. The CDR3 is made up of 16 amino acids. Trimming removed 0 bases from V and 6 bases from J; junction bases left unmatched: 8. Germline V gene lookup returns CDR1 SGHDT and CDR2 YYEEEE. Here the CDR3 reads CASSLGGQGGVQPQHF. The DNA of the CDR3 is TGTGCCAGCAGCTTGGGAGGACAGGGAGGGGTTCAGCCCCAGCATTTT.

In this sample, this clone turned up once. The chain is built from TRBV6-5 and TRBJ2-7; 12 nucleotides agree with TRBD2. Germline V gene lookup returns CDR1 MNHEY and CDR2 SVGAGI. This CDR3 comprises 13 residues. Unmatched junction bases numbered 4, after V lost 10 bases and J lost 3 bases. The CDR3 sequence is CAIGLAGYYEQYF. CDR3 bases: TGTGCCATCGGACTAGCGGGGTACTACGAGCAGTACTTC.

In this sample, this clone turned up once. Germline and junction disagree at one end, which may indicate a read error. This rearrangement joins TRBV7-7 to TRBJ1-5; D unresolved. In germline, CDR1 is SSHAT, CDR2 FNYEAQ (reference sequence). The CDR3 has 13 amino acids. The CDR3 region has the DNA TGTGCTAGCAGCCTGGACCGAAATCAGCCCCAGCATTTT. Translation gives CASSLDRNQPQHF.

This CDR3 reads CASSIGAESNQPQHF. As DNA, the CDR3 is TGTGCCAGTAGTATCGGCGCGGAGAGCAATCAGCCCCAGCATTTT. The genes are TRBV19 and TRBJ1-5, with D uncertain. The CDR3 extends over 15 amino acids. V gave up 3 bases and J gave up 1 base, with 10 bases separating them. Germline loops: CDR1 LNHDA, CDR2 SQIVND (reference sequence).

This chain joins TRBV5-6 and TRBJ2-7, with TRBD1 identical over 8 bases. Germline trimming cut 4 bases from V and 6 bases from J; bases unmatched to any gene: 6. From germline, CDR1 is SGHDT and CDR2 YYEEEE. CDR3 length: 13 amino acids. CDR3 coding DNA: TGTGCCAGCAGCCCCGGACAGGGTGGCGAGCAGTACTTC. Protein: CASSPGQGGEQYF.

The count of this clone is one. The rearrangement uses TRBV14 and TRBJ2-7; tentatively, D is TRBD1 or TRBD2 (5 bases each). The length of the CDR3 is 15 residues. V lost 4 bases and J lost 2, with 15 bases in between. Germline CDR1 and CDR2: SGHDN and FVKESK. As DNA, the CDR3 is TGTGCCAGCAGCCTATACCGGGACCGCACCTACGAGCAGTACTTC. This gives the protein CASSLYRDRTYEQYF.

The chain has TRBV11-3 and TRBJ2-1; perhaps TRBD2 as D (6 bases). The V end was cut by 2 bases, the J end by 0 bases, with 14 bases between. Germline V gene sequence: CDR1 SGHNT, CDR2 YENEEA. The CDR3 has 17 amino acids. The CDR3 is CASSLSAGWGSYNEQFF. The CDR3 nucleotides are TGTGCCAGCAGCTTATCGGCGGGATGGGGCTCCTACAATGAGCAGTTCTTC.